The 5 T cell receptor beta chains listed next were all sequenced from one sample in a study of breast tumors, draining lymph nodes, adjacent tissues. TCRdb independently ran MiXCR on the multiplex PCR reads; one entry per CDR3 protein. The data show about 200,000 distinct CDR3 sequences, under 40% seen once. Breast cancer patients provided tissue from their axillary draining lymph nodes. The sequenced sample was axillary lymph node tissue. The origin of the receptors is a female donor with breast cancer. Some clones in this sample may be carry-over from other donors' samples.

In its sample, this clonotype was seen many times. The gene calls are TRBV19 and TRBJ1-6; 10 bases line up with TRBD1. CDR3 length: 16 amino acids. Trimming at V came to 4 bases and at J to 7 bases, leaving 7 bases not matched to a gene. From germline, CDR1 is LNHDA and CDR2 SQIVND (reference sequence). The CDR3 coding sequence is TGTGCCAGTAGTACGGGGACAGGGGAGGTAAATTCACCCCTCCACTTT. Its translation: CASSTGTGEVNSPLHF.

This clonotype was observed a handful of times. This may be a read error, as it is one base from a much larger clone. The chain is built from TRBV5-1 and TRBJ2-5; 10 positions agree with TRBD1. The germline CDR1 and CDR2 sequences are SGHRS and YFSETQ. This CDR3 region has 15 residues. The CDR3, as DNA: TGCGCCGGCAGCTTGGGACAGGGGATGAAGGAGACCCAGTACTTC. Protein: CAGSLGQGMKETQYF. Supplemented by reference TRBV5-1 and TRBJ2-5, the full variable domain reads KAGVTQTPRYLIKTRGQQVTLSCSPISGHRSVSWYQQTPGQGLQFLFEYFSETQRNKGNFPGRFSGRQFSNSRSEMNVSTLELGDSALYLCAGSLGQGMKETQYFGPGTRLLVL.

This clonotype was seen many times. The rearrangement uses TRBV9 and TRBJ2-6; the D is unclear. The CDR3 is made up of 14 amino acids. The ends were cut back, 5 bases at V and 3 bases at J, with 9 bases in the middle. Germline V gene data show CDR1 as SGDLS and CDR2 as YYNGEE. CDR3 DNA: TGTGCCAGCAGTTACTCGAGTGGGGCCAACGTCCTGACTTTC. Protein product: CASSYSSGANVLTF.

This clonotype appeared many times. Germline and junction disagree at one end, which may indicate a read error. The chain couples TRBV20-1 to TRBJ2-3; D remains ambiguous. Germline V gene lookup returns CDR1 DFQATT and CDR2 SNEGSKA (reference sequence). CDR3 length: 15 amino acids. CDR3 amino acids: CSARDGVLSTDTQYF. The CDR3 bases are TGCAGTGCTAGAGATGGGGTTCTTAGCACGGATACGCAGTATTTT.

The chain carries TRBV20-1 and TRBJ2-7; 10 bases match TRBD1. Germline V gene data show CDR1 as DFQATT and CDR2 as SNEGSKA (reference sequence). The CDR3 covers 13 residues. V trimming: 5 bases; J trimming: 3 bases; junction bases outside the gene matches: 4. CDR3 sequence: CSAGTGVGYEQYF. The CDR3 nucleotides read TGCAGTGCTGGGACAGGGGTGGGCTACGAGCAGTACTTC.